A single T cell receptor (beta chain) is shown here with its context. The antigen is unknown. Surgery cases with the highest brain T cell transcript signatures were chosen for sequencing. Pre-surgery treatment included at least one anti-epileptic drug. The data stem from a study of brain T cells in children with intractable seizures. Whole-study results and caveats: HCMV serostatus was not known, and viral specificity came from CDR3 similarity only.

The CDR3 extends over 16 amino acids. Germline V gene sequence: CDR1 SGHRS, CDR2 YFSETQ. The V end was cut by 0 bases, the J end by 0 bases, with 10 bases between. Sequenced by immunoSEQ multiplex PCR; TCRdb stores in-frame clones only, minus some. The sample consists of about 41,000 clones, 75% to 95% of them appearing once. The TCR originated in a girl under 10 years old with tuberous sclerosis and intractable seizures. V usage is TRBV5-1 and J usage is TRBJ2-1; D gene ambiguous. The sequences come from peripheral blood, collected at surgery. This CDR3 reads CASSLARLVSYNEQFF. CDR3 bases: TGCGCCAGCAGCTTGGCCAGACTTGTCTCCTACAATGAGCAGTTCTTC.